This T cell receptor beta chain was captured in a study of T cells after yellow fever vaccination. Study results and caveats: Just a small share of clonotypes turned up in the CD4 compartment as well as the CD8 compartment.

UMIs were added to TCR cDNA along with a universal primer site when it was made by 5'RACE template switching. One entry per CDR3 protein, called by TCRdb with MiXCR from the 5' RACE reads. The repertoire holds 160,000 or so distinct CDR3 sequences, approximately 6.8% seen once, with over 2% in the top ten. This clonotype was seen many times. Its cognate antigen is unknown. V shed 4 bases and J 8 bases; nucleotides not matched to a gene: 12. The CDR3 runs to 15 residues. Per the germline V gene, CDR1 is LGHNA and CDR2 is YSLEER. This specimen consisted of CD4+ T cells sorted from PBMCs, obtained more than 4 days after the first yellow fever vaccination. The clonotype was recovered from a young man who received the YFV17D yellow fever vaccine. The rearrangement uses TRBV4-3 and TRBJ1-2; 8 bases fit TRBD1. CDR3 bases: TGCGCCAGCAGCCCGGACAGGGCATCATCGGGGGGCTACACCTTC. As protein: CASSPDRASSGGYTF.